This TCR beta chain was captured by sequencing in a study of response to subunit inactivated influenza vaccine. The sample holds a few counts of this clonotype. TCRdb re-called the RT-PCR reads through MiXCR, storing one row per CDR3 protein. Of under 750,000 distinct CDR3 sequences in the sample, roughly 10% were seen once. The CDR3 loop spans 16 amino acids. Trimming took 0 bases from V and 5 from J, leaving 16 bases between them. The germline gives CDR1 MNHEY, CDR2 SVGAGI. The clonotype originates from a man aged 50 or older who received an inactivated influenza vaccine. The material was PBMCs from blood, obtained on the day of vaccination. J is TRBJ2-5 and V is TRBV6-5; D uncertain. The DNA for the CDR3 is TGTGCCAGCAGTTACTCGATAGCTCAGTCGCAGGAGACCCAGTACTTC. Translating it yields CASSYSIAQSQETQYF.